This is a list of T cell receptor beta chains from one sample in a study of T cell clonotyping in hematopoietic cell transplantation. The assay was immunoSEQ multiplex PCR, and TCRdb's table has in-frame clones only and misses some. Altogether 15,000 to 20,000 clones are present, about 93% being singletons, with the ten largest covering approximately 5%. Material: peripheral blood mononuclear cells. These receptors were collected from a man between 35 and 55 years old in good health. Some clones in this sample may be carry-over from other donors' samples. Each CDR3 is given with its conserved first and last residue.

cdr3_length: 12
j_call: TRBJ1-2
v_call: TRBV27
cdr3_aa: CASGTDLYGYTF

cdr3_length: 15
j_call: TRBJ1-5
v_call: TRBV6-6
cdr3_aa: CATAGGLQLLEPQHF

cdr3_length: 16
j_call: TRBJ2-7
v_call: TRBV2
cdr3_aa: CASSEYPGGSSYEQYF

cdr3_length: 13
j_call: TRBJ1-2
v_call: TRBV27
cdr3_aa: CASRGGGRGSYTF

cdr3_length: 19
j_call: TRBJ2-7
v_call: TRBV13
cdr3_aa: CASSLIRRELAGGHHEQYF

cdr3_length: 10
j_call: TRBJ1-5
v_call: TRBV15
cdr3_aa: CATANQPQHF

cdr3_length: 14
j_call: TRBJ2-5
v_call: TRBV5-1
cdr3_aa: CASSLVGGQETQYF

cdr3_length: 14
j_call: TRBJ2-5
v_call: TRBV6-6
cdr3_aa: CASSYLSGGETQYF

cdr3_length: 13
j_call: TRBJ1-2
v_call: TRBV4-3
cdr3_aa: CASSPTGNYGYTF

cdr3_length: 13
j_call: TRBJ1-5
v_call: TRBV4-3
cdr3_aa: CASSRLRGEPQHF

cdr3_length: 17
j_call: TRBJ1-2
v_call: TRBV19
cdr3_aa: CASSIWGRIEGSQGYTF

cdr3_length: 14
j_call: TRBJ2-3
v_call: TRBV6-6
cdr3_aa: CASSWASGTDTQYF

cdr3_length: 16
j_call: TRBJ1-2
v_call: TRBV2
cdr3_aa: CASSVAAGGTSSGYTF

cdr3_length: 12
j_call: TRBJ2-2
v_call: TRBV19
cdr3_aa: CASNLNTGELFF

cdr3_length: 13
j_call: TRBJ2-2
v_call: TRBV2
cdr3_aa: CASRARGTGELFF

cdr3_length: 11
j_call: TRBJ2-3
v_call: TRBV7-8
cdr3_aa: CASSLPDTQYF

cdr3_length: 17
j_call: TRBJ1-5
v_call: TRBV4-1
cdr3_aa: CASSQEGQPYSNQPQHF